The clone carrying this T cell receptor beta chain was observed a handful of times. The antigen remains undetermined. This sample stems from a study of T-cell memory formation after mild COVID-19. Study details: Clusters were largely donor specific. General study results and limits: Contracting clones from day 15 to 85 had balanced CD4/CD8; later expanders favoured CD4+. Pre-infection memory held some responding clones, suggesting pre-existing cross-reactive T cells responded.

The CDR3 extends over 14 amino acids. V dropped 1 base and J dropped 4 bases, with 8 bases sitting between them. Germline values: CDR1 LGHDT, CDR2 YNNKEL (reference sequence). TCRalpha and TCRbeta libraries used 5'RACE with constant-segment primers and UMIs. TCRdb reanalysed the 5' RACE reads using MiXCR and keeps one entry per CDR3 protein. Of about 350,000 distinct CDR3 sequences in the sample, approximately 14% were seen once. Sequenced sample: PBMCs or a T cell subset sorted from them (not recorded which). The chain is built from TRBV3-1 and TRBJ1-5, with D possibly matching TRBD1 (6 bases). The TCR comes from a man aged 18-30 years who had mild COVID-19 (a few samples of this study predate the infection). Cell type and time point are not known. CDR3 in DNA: TGTGCCAGCAGCCAAGTTGGACAGAATCAGCCCCAGCATTTT. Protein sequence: CASSQVGQNQPQHF. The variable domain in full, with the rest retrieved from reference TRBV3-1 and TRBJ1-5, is DTAVSQTPKYLVTQMGNDKSIKCEQNLGHDTMYWYKQDSKKFLKIMFSYNNKELIINETVPNRFSPKSPDKAHLNLHINSLELGDSAVYFCASSQVGQNQPQHFGDGTRLSIL.